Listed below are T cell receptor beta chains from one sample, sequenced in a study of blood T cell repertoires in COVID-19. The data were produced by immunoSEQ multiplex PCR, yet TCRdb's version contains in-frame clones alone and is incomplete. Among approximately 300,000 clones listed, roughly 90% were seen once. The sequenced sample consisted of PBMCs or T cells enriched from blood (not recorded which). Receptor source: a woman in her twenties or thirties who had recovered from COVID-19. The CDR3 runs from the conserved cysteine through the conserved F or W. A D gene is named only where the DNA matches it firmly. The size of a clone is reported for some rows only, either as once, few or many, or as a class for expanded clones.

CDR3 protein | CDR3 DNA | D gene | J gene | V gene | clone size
CASSQGEEGTQYF | TGTGCCAGCAGCCAAGGGGAAGAGGGGACCCAGTACTTC | . | TRBJ2-5 | TRBV3-1/TRBV3-2 | .
CASNRPIPPSNTEAFF | TGTGCCAGCAACAGACCTATTCCACCATCGAACACTGAAGCTTTCTTT | . | TRBJ1-1 | TRBV28 | .
CATGGPTSTDTQYF | TGTGCCACCGGAGGGCCCACTAGCACAGATACGCAGTATTTT | . | TRBJ2-3 | TRBV3-1/TRBV3-2 | .
CATSEPGTGGNEKLFF | TGTGCCACCAGTGAGCCCGGGACAGGGGGGAATGAAAAACTGTTTTTT | TRBD1 | TRBJ1-4 | TRBV24-1 | once
CASSQGNEPQHF | TGTGCCAGCAGCCAGGGAAACGAGCCCCAGCATTTT | . | TRBJ1-5 | TRBV28 | once
CASSPVGTVQGIQYF | TGTGCCAGCAGCCCCGTTGGGACAGTTCAGGGCATTCAGTACTTC | TRBD1 | TRBJ2-4 | TRBV5-6 | .
CASSLTGGNEQFF | TGTGCCAGCAGCTTAACGGGGGGCAATGAGCAGTTCTTC | TRBD2 | TRBJ2-1 | TRBV7-8 | .
CASSLPGQGSTEAFF | TGTGCCAGCAGTTTACCGGGACAGGGGAGCACTGAAGCTTTCTTT | TRBD1 | TRBJ1-1 | TRBV28 | .
CASFLAGVQETQYF | TGTGCCAGCTTTCTAGCGGGAGTCCAAGAGACCCAGTACTTC | TRBD2 | TRBJ2-5 | TRBV3-1/TRBV3-2 | .
CASSSLQGNQPQHF | TGTGCCAGCAGTTCGTTACAGGGGAATCAGCCCCAGCATTTT | TRBD1 | TRBJ1-5 | TRBV6-5 | .
CATSDLVGVTSGYATDTQYF | TGTGCCACCAGTGATTTGGTAGGGGTCACTAGCGGATACGCCACAGATACGCAGTATTTT | TRBD2 | TRBJ2-3 | TRBV24-1 | .
CASSQEAQGNTDTQYF | TGTGCCAGCAGCCAAGAGGCCCAGGGAAACACAGATACGCAGTATTTT | . | TRBJ2-3 | TRBV4-2 | .
CASSSRGGGTEAFF | TGTGCCAGCAGTTCTAGGGGTGGAGGGACTGAAGCTTTCTTT | . | TRBJ1-1 | TRBV27 | .
CASSPSAGQAYSPLHF | TGTGCCAGCAGCCCCAGCGCGGGACAGGCCTATTCACCCCTCCACTTT | TRBD1 | TRBJ1-6 | TRBV7-2 | .
CASSLRRAGEDTQYF | TGTGCCAGCAGCTTGCGAAGAGCGGGAGAAGATACGCAGTATTTT | TRBD2 | TRBJ2-3 | TRBV11-1 | .
CATSRQRSSGLAGYNEQFF | TGTGCCACCAGCCGCCAGAGGAGTTCGGGACTAGCGGGTTACAATGAGCAGTTCTTC | TRBD2 | TRBJ2-1 | TRBV15 | .
CATTGFSTDTQYF | TGTGCCACGACAGGGTTTAGCACAGATACGCAGTATTTT | TRBD1 | TRBJ2-3 | TRBV28 | .
CSASARQGISYEQYF | TGCAGTGCTAGTGCCAGACAGGGGATCTCCTACGAGCAGTACTTC | TRBD1 | TRBJ2-7 | TRBV20-1 | .
CATSDLSAGGREAEDIQYF | TGTGCCACCAGTGATTTAAGCGCGGGGGGACGGGAGGCTGAAGACATTCAGTACTTC | TRBD2 | TRBJ2-4 | TRBV24-1 | once
CASRGRPVWGNTIYF | TGTGCCAGCAGGGGGAGGCCAGTGTGGGGAAACACCATATATTTT | . | TRBJ1-3 | TRBV27 | .
CASSFYDGRRETQYF | TGTGCCAGCAGTTTCTACGACGGGAGAAGGGAGACCCAGTACTTC | . | TRBJ2-5 | TRBV27 | .
CAILGNTIYF | TGTGCCATACTGGGAAACACCATATATTTT | . | TRBJ1-3 | TRBV7-9 | .
CATSDAGVANYGYTF | TGTGCCACCAGTGATGCGGGGGTTGCTAACTATGGCTACACCTTC | . | TRBJ1-2 | TRBV24-1 | .
CASSLDPPGPYGYTF | TGTGCCAGCAGCTTAGACCCCCCAGGCCCCTATGGCTACACCTTC | . | TRBJ1-2 | TRBV11-3 | .
CASSSQNTGVGELFF | TGTGCCAGCAGCTCTCAAAACACAGGGGTCGGGGAGCTGTTTTTT | TRBD1 | TRBJ2-2 | TRBV7-2 | .
CASSPRTGGSYEQYF | TGTGCCAGCAGCCCGCGGACAGGGGGCTCCTACGAGCAGTACTTC | TRBD1 | TRBJ2-7 | TRBV7-8 | .
CASSVGLAGFSADTQYF | TGTGCCAGCAGCGTAGGGCTAGCGGGATTTTCAGCAGATACGCAGTATTTT | TRBD2 | TRBJ2-3 | TRBV9 | .
CASSPPDSYEQYF | TGTGCCAGCTCACCACCCGACAGCTACGAGCAGTACTTC | . | TRBJ2-7 | TRBV18 | .
CASRRRQGTGELFF | TGTGCCAGCAGACGGAGACAGGGGACCGGGGAGCTGTTTTTT | TRBD1 | TRBJ2-2 | TRBV28 | once
CASSRLGRFEAFF | TGTGCCAGCAGCCGGTTGGGGCGATTTGAAGCTTTCTTT | . | TRBJ1-1 | TRBV6-5 | .
CASSTGSYEQYF | TGTGCCAGCAGCACCGGTTCCTACGAGCAGTACTTC | . | TRBJ2-7 | TRBV9 | .
CASSSGRGNYGYTF | TGTGCCAGCAGCTCGGGACGGGGGAACTATGGCTACACCTTC | . | TRBJ1-2 | TRBV5-4 | .
CASSIGSGFLGQPQHF | TGTGCCAGTAGTATCGGTTCGGGGTTTCTTGGACAGCCCCAGCATTTT | . | TRBJ1-5 | TRBV19 | .
CASKRGDSDTQYF | TGTGCCAGTAAGCGGGGGGATTCAGATACGCAGTATTTT | TRBD2 | TRBJ2-3 | TRBV19 | once
CASRRGANVLTF | TGTGCCAGCAGACGGGGGGCCAACGTCCTGACTTTC | . | TRBJ2-6 | TRBV28 | .